This T cell receptor beta chain comes out of a study of T-cell reconstitution after alpha-beta-depleted transplantation in children. TCRbeta library preparation incorporated unique molecular identifiers. TCRdb reprocessed the PCR reads with MiXCR, giving one entry per CDR3 protein. Of about 900,000 distinct CDR3 sequences in the sample, 25% to 35% were seen once. The table lists this clonotype with a few counts. The antigen remains undetermined. Findings and caveats of the study: For some patients, TCRbeta diversity was high at day 60 because of recipient T cells and thymic progenitors that survived.

The input for sequencing was PBMCs, mostly from graft donor cells, taken 360 days after TCRalphabeta/CD19-depleted stem cell transplant. The sequence derives from a boy less than two years old who had a stem cell transplant for SCID, so the T cells may come from the graft donor.

The CDR3 spells CASSRTTGGRRETQYF. The CDR3 DNA reads TGTGCCAGCAGTCGAACCACAGGGGGCCGCCGGGAGACCCAGTACTTC. The chain employs TRBV6-1 and TRBJ2-5; 9 bases line up with TRBD1. Germline V gene lookup returns CDR1 MNHNS and CDR2 SASEGT. There are 16 residues in the CDR3. The junction had 12 bases not matched to a gene; V was cut back by 5 bases and J by 5 bases.